Below, one TCR beta chain is given with its context. Its cognate antigen is unknown. The V end was cut by 4 bases, the J end by 4 bases, with 9 bases between. Germline V lookup: CDR1 SGHNT, CDR2 YYREEE (reference sequence). CDR3 length: 13 amino acids. Assay used: immunoSEQ multiplex PCR; TCRdb lists only in-frame clones, some missing. The table records about 99,000 clones, around nine tenths of them present only once. The data were obtained in a study of T cell responses to AZD1222 COVID-19 vaccine. Study background: Doses given second, at about 4 or about 12 weeks, were pooled.

Study outcomes and limitations: Mostly white British, mostly female donors; authors suggested clonal diversity may be underestimated.

The rearrangement joins TRBV5-4 to TRBJ1-3, with D possibly being TRBD1 (5 bases). The sequencing used peripheral blood, collected on day 0 of AZD1222 vaccination. The receptor comes from an adult in good health. CDR3 residues: CASSRDGGNTIYF. The CDR3 region has the DNA TGTGCCAGCAGCCGGGACGGCGGAAACACCATATATTTT.